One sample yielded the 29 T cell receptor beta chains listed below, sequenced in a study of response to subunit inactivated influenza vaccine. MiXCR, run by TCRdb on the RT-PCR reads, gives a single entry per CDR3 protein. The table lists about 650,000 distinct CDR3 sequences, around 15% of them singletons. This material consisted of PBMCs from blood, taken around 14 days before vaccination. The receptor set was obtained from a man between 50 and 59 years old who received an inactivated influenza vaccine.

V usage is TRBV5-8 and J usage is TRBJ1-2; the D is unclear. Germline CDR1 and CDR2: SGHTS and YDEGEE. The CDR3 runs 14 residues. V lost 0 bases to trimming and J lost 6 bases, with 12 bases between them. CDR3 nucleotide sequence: TGTGCCAGCAGCTTGGCTCTTTGGGGTGATGGCTACACCTTC. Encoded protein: CASSLALWGDGYTF.

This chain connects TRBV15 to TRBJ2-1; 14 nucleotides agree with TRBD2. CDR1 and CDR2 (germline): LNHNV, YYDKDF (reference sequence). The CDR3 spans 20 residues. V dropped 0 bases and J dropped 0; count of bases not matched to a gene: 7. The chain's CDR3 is CATSRDLGTSGGSSYNEQFF. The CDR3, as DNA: TGTGCCACCAGCAGAGATCTCGGGACTAGCGGGGGAAGCTCCTACAATGAGCAGTTCTTC.

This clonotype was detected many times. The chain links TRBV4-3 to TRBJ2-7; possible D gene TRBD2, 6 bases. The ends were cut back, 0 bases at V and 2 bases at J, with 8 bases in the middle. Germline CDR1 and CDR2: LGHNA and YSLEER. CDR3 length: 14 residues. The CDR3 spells CASSQEAGTYEQYF. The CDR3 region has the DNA TGCGCCAGCAGCCAAGAGGCGGGAACCTACGAGCAGTACTTC.

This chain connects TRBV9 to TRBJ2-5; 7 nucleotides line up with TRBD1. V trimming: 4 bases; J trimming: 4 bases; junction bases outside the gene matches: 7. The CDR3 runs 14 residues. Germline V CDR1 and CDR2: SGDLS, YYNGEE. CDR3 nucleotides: TGTGCCAGCAGCAGAAGGGGGCTCGCAGAGACCCAGTACTTC. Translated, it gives CASSRRGLAETQYF.

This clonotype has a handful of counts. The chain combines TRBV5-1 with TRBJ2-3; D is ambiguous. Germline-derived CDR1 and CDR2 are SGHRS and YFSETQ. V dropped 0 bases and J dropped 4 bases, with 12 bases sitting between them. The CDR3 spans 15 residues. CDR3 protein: CASSLVGKSADTQYF. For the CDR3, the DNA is TGCGCCAGCAGCTTGGTGGGCAAATCGGCAGATACGCAGTATTTT.

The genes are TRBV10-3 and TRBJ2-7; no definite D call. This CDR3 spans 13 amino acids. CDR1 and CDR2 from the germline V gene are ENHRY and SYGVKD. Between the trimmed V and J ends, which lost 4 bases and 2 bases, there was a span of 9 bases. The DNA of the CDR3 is TGTGCCATCAGTGGGGCCAGTGCCTACGAGCAGTACTTC. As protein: CAISGASAYEQYF.

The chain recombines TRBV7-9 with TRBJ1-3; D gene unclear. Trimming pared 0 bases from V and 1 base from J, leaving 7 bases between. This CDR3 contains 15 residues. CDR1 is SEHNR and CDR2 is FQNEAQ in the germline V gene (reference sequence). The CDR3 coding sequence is TGTGCCAGCAGCTTAGCGCGGGCTTCTGGAAACACCATATATTTT. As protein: CASSLARASGNTIYF.

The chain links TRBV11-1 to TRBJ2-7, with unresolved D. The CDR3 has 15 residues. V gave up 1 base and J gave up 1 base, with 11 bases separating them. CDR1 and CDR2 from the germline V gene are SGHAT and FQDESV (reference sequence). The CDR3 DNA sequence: TGTGCCAGCAGCTTAGAACTGGGAAAGTCCTACGAGCAGTACTTC. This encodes CASSLELGKSYEQYF.

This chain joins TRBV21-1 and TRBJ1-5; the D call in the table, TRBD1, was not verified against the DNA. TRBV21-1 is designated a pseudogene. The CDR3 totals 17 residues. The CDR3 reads CASSRGQGPENNQPQHF. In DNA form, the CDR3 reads TGTGCCAGCAGCAGGGGACAGGGCCCGGAAAACAATCAGCCCCAGCATTTT.

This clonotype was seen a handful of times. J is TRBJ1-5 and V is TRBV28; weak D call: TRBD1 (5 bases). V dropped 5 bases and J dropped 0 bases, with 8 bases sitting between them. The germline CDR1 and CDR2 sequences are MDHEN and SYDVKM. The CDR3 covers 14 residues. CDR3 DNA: TGTGCCAGCAGTACGACAGATAGCAATCAGCCCCAGCATTTT. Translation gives CASSTTDSNQPQHF. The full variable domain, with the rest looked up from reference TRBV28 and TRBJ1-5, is DVKVTQSSRYLVKRTGEKVFLECVQDMDHENMFWYRQDPGLGLRLIYFSYDVKMKEKGDIPEGYSVSREKKERFSLILESASTNQTSMYLCASSTTDSNQPQHFGDGTRLSIL.

CDR3 in DNA: TGTGCCAGCAGCAAAGCGAGGAAAGGTGTTGATGAAAAACTGTTTTTT. It is translated as CASSKARKGVDEKLFF. The chain recombines TRBV21-1 with TRBJ1-4. TRBV21-1 is described as a pseudogene. This CDR3 comprises 16 residues.

CDR3 loop: CASSPSTSGSSVTGELFF. CDR3 DNA: TGTGCCAGCTCCCCGTCTACTAGCGGGAGCAGTGTCACCGGGGAGCTGTTTTTT. The chain combines TRBV18 with TRBJ2-2; TRBD2 matches 11 bases. From germline, CDR1 is KGHSH and CDR2 LQKENI. This CDR3 has 18 amino acids. J was trimmed by 4 bases and V by 6 bases; bases with no gene match: 13.

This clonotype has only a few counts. CDR3 DNA sequence: TGCGCCAGCAGGCCCCTAGCGGCCCACGGGGCGCAGTATTTT. It translates to CASRPLAAHGAQYF. The chain joins TRBV5-1 to TRBJ2-3, with 7 bases fitting TRBD2. The germline gives CDR1 SGHRS, CDR2 YFSETQ. The CDR3 has 14 residues. The J segment lost 10 bases and the V segment lost 5 bases, leaving 13 bases of the junction unmatched. The full variable domain, completed using reference TRBV5-1 and TRBJ2-3, is KAGVTQTPRYLIKTRGQQVTLSCSPISGHRSVSWYQQTPGQGLQFLFEYFSETQRNKGNFPGRFSGRQFSNSRSEMNVSTLELGDSALYLCASRPLAAHGAQYFGPGTRLTVL.

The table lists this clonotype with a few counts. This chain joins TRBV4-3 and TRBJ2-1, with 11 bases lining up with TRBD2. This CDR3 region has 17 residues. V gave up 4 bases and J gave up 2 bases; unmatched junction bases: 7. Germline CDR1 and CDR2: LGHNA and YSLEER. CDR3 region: CASSPGVAGGPYNEQFF. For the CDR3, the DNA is TGCGCCAGCAGCCCTGGAGTAGCGGGGGGGCCCTACAATGAGCAGTTCTTC.

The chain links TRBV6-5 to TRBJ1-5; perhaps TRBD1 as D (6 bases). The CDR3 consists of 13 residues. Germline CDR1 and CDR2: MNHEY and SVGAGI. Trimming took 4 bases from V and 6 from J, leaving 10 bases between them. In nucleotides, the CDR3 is TGTGCCAGCAGTTCCCAGGGGCCTCAGCCCCAGCATTTT. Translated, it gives CASSSQGPQPQHF.

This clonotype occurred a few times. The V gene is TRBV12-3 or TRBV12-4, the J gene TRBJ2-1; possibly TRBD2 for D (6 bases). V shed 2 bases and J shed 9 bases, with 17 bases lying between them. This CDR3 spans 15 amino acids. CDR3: CASSLQSSVRIEQFF. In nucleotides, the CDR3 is TGTGCCAGCAGTTTACAGTCTAGCGTTCGGATTGAGCAGTTCTTC.

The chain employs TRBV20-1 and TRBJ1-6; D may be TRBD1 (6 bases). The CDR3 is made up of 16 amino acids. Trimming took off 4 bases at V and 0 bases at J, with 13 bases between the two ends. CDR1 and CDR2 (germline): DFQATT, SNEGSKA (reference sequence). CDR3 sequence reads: CSATRGGSSYNSPLHF. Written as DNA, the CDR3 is TGCAGTGCTACCCGAGGGGGTAGCTCCTATAATTCACCCCTCCACTTT.

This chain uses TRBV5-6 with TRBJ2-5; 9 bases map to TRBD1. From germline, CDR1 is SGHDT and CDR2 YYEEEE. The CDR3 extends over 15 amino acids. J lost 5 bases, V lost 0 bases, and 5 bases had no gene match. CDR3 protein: CASSLEDRGRETQYF. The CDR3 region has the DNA TGTGCCAGCAGCTTGGAGGACAGGGGTAGGGAGACCCAGTACTTC.

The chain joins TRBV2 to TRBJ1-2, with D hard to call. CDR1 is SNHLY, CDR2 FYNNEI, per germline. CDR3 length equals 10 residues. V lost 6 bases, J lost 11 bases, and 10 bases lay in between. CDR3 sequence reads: CASRWTGYTF. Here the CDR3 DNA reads TGTGCCAGCAGGTGGACGGGGTACACCTTC. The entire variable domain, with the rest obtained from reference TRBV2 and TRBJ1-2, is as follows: EPEVTQTPSHQVTQMGQEVILRCVPISNHLYFYWYRQILGQKVEFLVSFYNNEISEKSEIFDDQFSVERPDGSNFTLKIRSTKLEDSAMYFCASRWTGYTFGSGTRLTVV.

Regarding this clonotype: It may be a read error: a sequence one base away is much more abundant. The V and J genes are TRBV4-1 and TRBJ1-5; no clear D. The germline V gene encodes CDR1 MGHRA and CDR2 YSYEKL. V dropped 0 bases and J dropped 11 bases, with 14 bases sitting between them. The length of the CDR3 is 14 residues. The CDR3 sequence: CASSQESLAEAQHF. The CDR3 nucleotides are TGCGCCAGCAGCCAAGAATCGTTGGCAGAGGCCCAGCATTTT.

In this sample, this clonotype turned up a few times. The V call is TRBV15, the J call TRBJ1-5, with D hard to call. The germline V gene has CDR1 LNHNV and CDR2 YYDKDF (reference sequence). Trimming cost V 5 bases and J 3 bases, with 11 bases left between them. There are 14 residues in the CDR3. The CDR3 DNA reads TGTGCCACCAGCCTGGCAGCTCACAATCAGCCCCAGCATTTT. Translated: CATSLAAHNQPQHF.

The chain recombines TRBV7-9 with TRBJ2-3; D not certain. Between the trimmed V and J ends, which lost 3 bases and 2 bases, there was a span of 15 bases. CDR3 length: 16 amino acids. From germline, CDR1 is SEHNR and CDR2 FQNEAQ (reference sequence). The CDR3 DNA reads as TGTGCCAGCAGCTTCAATGGGCAGGCGATCACAGATACGCAGTATTTT. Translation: CASSFNGQAITDTQYF.

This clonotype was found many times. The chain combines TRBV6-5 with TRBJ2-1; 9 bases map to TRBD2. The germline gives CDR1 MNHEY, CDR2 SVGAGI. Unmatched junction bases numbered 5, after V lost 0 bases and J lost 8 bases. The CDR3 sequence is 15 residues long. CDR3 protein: CASSYSGTSIYEQFF. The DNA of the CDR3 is TGTGCCAGCAGTTACTCCGGGACTAGCATCTATGAGCAGTTCTTC.

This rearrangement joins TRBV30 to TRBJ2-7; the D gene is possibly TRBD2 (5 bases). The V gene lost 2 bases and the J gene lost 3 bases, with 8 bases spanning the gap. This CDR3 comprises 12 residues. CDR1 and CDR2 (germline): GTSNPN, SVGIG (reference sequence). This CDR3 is CAWSSSGYEQYF. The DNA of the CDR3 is TGTGCCTGGAGTTCAAGCGGCTACGAGCAGTACTTC.

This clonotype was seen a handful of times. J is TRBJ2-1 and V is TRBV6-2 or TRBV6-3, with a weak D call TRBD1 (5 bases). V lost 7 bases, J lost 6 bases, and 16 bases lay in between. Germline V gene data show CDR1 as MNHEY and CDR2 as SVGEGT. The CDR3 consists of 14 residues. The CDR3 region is CASTYSYRSNEQFF. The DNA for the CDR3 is TGTGCCAGCACCTACTCTTACAGGAGCAATGAGCAGTTCTTC.

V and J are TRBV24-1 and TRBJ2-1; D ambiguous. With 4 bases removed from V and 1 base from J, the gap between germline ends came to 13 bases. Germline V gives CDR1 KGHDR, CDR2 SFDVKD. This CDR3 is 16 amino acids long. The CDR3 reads CATSDRGVESYNEQFF. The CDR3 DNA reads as TGTGCCACCAGTGACCGTGGGGTGGAATCCTACAATGAGCAGTTCTTC.

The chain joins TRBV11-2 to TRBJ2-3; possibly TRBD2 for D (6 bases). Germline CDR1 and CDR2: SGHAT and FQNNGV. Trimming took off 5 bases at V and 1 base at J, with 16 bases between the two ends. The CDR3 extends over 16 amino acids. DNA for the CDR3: TGTGCCAGCAGCCCGACTAGTCTGAAACGCACAGATACGCAGTATTTT. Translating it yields CASSPTSLKRTDTQYF.

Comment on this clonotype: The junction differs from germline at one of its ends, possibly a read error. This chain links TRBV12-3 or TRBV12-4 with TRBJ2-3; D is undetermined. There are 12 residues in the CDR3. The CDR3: CASSQKTVYPHF. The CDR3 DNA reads TGTGCCAGCAGTCAAAAAACCGTCTACCCCCATTTT.

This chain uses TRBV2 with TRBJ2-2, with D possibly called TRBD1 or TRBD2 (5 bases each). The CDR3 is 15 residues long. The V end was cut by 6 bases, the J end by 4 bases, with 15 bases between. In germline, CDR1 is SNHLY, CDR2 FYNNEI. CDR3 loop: CASSSRESGTGELFF. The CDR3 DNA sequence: TGTGCCAGCAGCTCCAGGGAGTCGGGCACCGGGGAGCTGTTTTTT.